These 31 T cell receptor beta chains share one sample of origin, sequenced in a study of identical twins. TCRdb itself ran the 5' RACE reads through MiXCR, one entry per CDR3 protein. The repertoire includes about 520,000 distinct CDR3 sequences, about 20% of them detected once, and about 0.91% sits in the top ten. This same sample was also part of a study on T cells expressing NK-cell markers.

The sample comprised CD4+ T cells sorted from blood. Receptor source: a woman aged 18-29 years in good health.

This clonotype showed up just a few times. The chain carries TRBV6-1 and TRBJ1-4; TRBD1 agrees at 9 bases. V trimming: 3 bases; J trimming: 8 bases; junction bases outside the gene matches: 7. The CDR3 length is 15 residues. CDR1 MNHNS and CDR2 SASEGT come from the germline V gene. The CDR3 DNA reads as TGTGCCAGCAGTGACCCTACAGGGGGCACGGAAAAACTGTTTTTT. This translates into CASSDPTGGTEKLFF.

This clonotype was found a few times. V and J are TRBV20-1 and TRBJ1-2; D unresolved. CDR1 and CDR2 from the germline V gene are DFQATT and SNEGSKA (reference sequence). CDR3 length: 14 residues. Trimming took off 5 bases at V and 6 bases at J, with 19 bases between the two ends. The CDR3, as DNA: TGCAGTGCTCGGACCGGAATCATTTCGGATGGCTACACCTTC. This gives the protein CSARTGIISDGYTF.

This clonotype was counted at least ten times. This chain connects TRBV29-1 to TRBJ2-3; D not resolved. Trimming took off 4 bases at V and 6 bases at J, with 11 bases between the two ends. This CDR3 has 12 residues. Germline-derived CDR1 and CDR2 are SQVTM and ANQGSEA. CDR3 nucleotide sequence: TGCAGCGTTGGCCTCGACTCTGATACGCAGTATTTT. Its translation is CSVGLDSDTQYF.

This clonotype was counted only a few times. This rearrangement joins TRBV27 to TRBJ1-6, with TRBD1 identical over 9 bases. The CDR3 runs 18 residues. V lost 0 bases, J lost 8 bases, and 11 bases stayed unmatched. The V gene's germline CDR1 is MNHEY and CDR2 SMNVEV (reference sequence). The CDR3: CASSLSAPDRGGYSPLHF. The CDR3 bases are TGTGCCAGCAGTTTATCCGCACCGGACAGGGGTGGCTATTCACCCCTCCACTTT.

The table lists this clonotype with a few counts. The chain uses TRBV20-1 and TRBJ2-5; 16 nucleotides align to TRBD2. Looked up from germline, CDR1 is DFQATT and CDR2 is SNEGSKA (reference sequence). After removal of 6 bases from V and 1 base from J, the junction contained 2 bases not matched to a gene. This CDR3 comprises 15 residues. The CDR3 DNA follows: TGCAGTGCGGGACTAGCGGGAGGGACCCAAGAGACCCAGTACTTC. Its translation: CSAGLAGGTQETQYF.

The V and J genes are TRBV6-2 or TRBV6-3 and TRBJ2-7; D might be TRBD1 or TRBD2, each matching 5 bases. Trimming took off 5 bases at V and 3 bases at J, with 17 bases between the two ends. This CDR3 spans 15 amino acids. In germline, CDR1 is MNHEY, CDR2 SVGEGT. For the CDR3, the DNA is TGTGCCAGCAGTAACCCCGGGGCCTCCGACTACGAGCAGTACTTC. Its translation is CASSNPGASDYEQYF.

This clonotype was seen a few times. The chain links TRBV4-3 to TRBJ2-1; the D is unclear. This CDR3 has 13 amino acids. Deletions cut 1 base from V and 9 bases from J, with 10 bases between. Germline V gene data show CDR1 as LGHNA and CDR2 as YSLEER. The DNA for the CDR3 is TGCGCCAGCAGCCAAGGGAGCCTACGTGAGCAGTTCTTC. Translating gives CASSQGSLREQFF.

The chain carries TRBV29-1 and TRBJ1-2, with D possibly being TRBD1 (5 bases). The germline gives CDR1 SQVTM, CDR2 ANQGSEA. V was trimmed by 6 bases and J by 2 bases, leaving 22 bases between them. The length of the CDR3 is 16 residues. In DNA form, the CDR3 reads TGCAGCGTGCCCAGAGGCGGTCAGGGTCAAAACTATGGCTACACCTTC. Its translation is CSVPRGGQGQNYGYTF.

This clonotype has just one count. A much larger clone lies one base from this, so it may be a read error. The chain carries TRBV7-2 and TRBJ2-3; D may correspond to TRBD1 or TRBD2 (6 bases each). V was trimmed by 1 base and J by 6 bases, leaving 14 bases between them. Germline lookup yields CDR1 SGHTA and CDR2 FQGNSA. This CDR3 region has 15 residues. The CDR3 protein is CASSLEQGSGDTQYF. CDR3 coding DNA: TGTGCCAGCAGCTTAGAACAGGGTAGCGGTGATACGCAGTATTTT.

The chain carries TRBV7-9 and TRBJ1-5, with D hard to call. Germline CDR1 SEHNR, CDR2 FQNEAQ (reference sequence). This CDR3 has 14 amino acids. The ends were cut back, 5 bases at V and 0 bases at J, with 8 bases in the middle. CDR3 sequence reads: CASSHDGSNQPQHF. CDR3 nucleotides: TGTGCCAGCAGCCATGACGGTAGCAATCAGCCCCAGCATTTT.

The chain uses TRBV7-9 and TRBJ2-5; 7 nucleotides align to TRBD2. Germline values: CDR1 SEHNR, CDR2 FQNEAQ (reference sequence). V lost 4 bases and J lost 0; bases outside the gene matches: 2. The CDR3 covers 14 residues. CDR3 nucleotide sequence: TGTGCCAGCAGCTCGCGGGGGTACCAAGAGACCCAGTACTTC. Translated: CASSSRGYQETQYF.

This clonotype came up a few times. The DNA for the CDR3 is TGTGCCAGCAGCCCGGCACGGCGCTTCTCTGGGGCCAACGTCCTGACTTTC. This translates into CASSPARRFSGANVLTF. V gene TRBV7-8 combines with J gene TRBJ2-6; no reliable D call. This CDR3 is built from 17 residues. Trimming removed 5 bases at V and 0 bases at J, with 14 bases between. Per germline, CDR1 SGHVS and CDR2 FQNEAQ.

CDR3 residues: CASSSVPRDSHNEQFF. DNA of the CDR3: TGTGCCAGCAGCTCAGTACCACGGGACTCGCACAATGAGCAGTTCTTC. The genes are TRBV7-8 and TRBJ2-1, with D perhaps matching TRBD2 (6 bases). Germline CDR1 reads SGHVS; CDR2 reads FQNEAQ. Between the trimmed V and J ends, which lost 4 bases and 5 bases, there was a span of 18 bases. The CDR3 totals 16 residues.

This clonotype was recorded at least ten times. This chain uses TRBV18 with TRBJ1-5; D gene unclear. V gave up 2 bases and J gave up 0 bases, with 5 bases separating them. This CDR3 comprises 14 residues. CDR1 and CDR2 from the germline V gene are KGHSH and LQKENI. CDR3 DNA: TGTGCCAGCTCACCAGGGGTTAGCAATCAGCCCCAGCATTTT. Protein sequence: CASSPGVSNQPQHF.

The chain has TRBV7-2 and TRBJ2-1, with D possibly TRBD1 on 5 matching bases. The germline V gene encodes CDR1 SGHTA and CDR2 FQGNSA. CDR3 size: 13 residues. The ends were cut back, 5 bases at V and 10 bases at J, with 15 bases in the middle. The CDR3 sequence is CASSISRVGEQFF. DNA of the CDR3: TGTGCCAGCAGCATATCCAGGGTTGGGGAGCAGTTCTTC.

About this clonotype itself: A junction boundary mismatches the germline segment, possibly from a read error. CDR3 sequence reads: CASSLSLAGVTDF. CDR3 sequence (DNA): TGTGCCAGCAGCCTGTCCCTAGCGGGGGTAACCGACTTC. The chain is built from TRBV14 and TRBJ2-7, with 10 bases identical to TRBD2. The V gene's germline CDR1 is SGHDN and CDR2 FVKESK. This CDR3 region has 13 residues.

The chain carries TRBV7-2 and TRBJ2-2; D remains ambiguous. Germline V gene lookup returns CDR1 SGHTA and CDR2 FQGNSA. This CDR3 has 13 residues. The V gene lost 1 base and the J gene lost 6 bases, with 6 bases spanning the gap. CDR3: CASSLDVSGELFF. The CDR3 bases are TGTGCCAGCAGCTTAGATGTGTCCGGGGAGCTGTTTTTT.

The chain couples TRBV7-2 to TRBJ2-1; D uncertain. The CDR3 is 13 residues long. The ends were cut back, 3 bases at V and 8 bases at J, with 11 bases in the middle. CDR1 SGHTA and CDR2 FQGNSA come from the germline V gene. This CDR3 reads CASSFQTVHEQFF. The DNA of the CDR3 is TGTGCCAGCAGCTTTCAGACTGTCCATGAGCAGTTCTTC.

In this sample, this clonotype turned up a few times. The chain uses TRBV24-1 and TRBJ2-2; D is perhaps TRBD1 or TRBD2 (5 bases each). Trimming stripped 7 bases from V and 3 bases from J, with 5 bases between. CDR1 KGHDR and CDR2 SFDVKD come from the germline V gene. The length of the CDR3 is 12 residues. CDR3 DNA sequence: TGTGCCACCAGGGGGGACACCGGGGAGCTGTTTTTT. Protein product: CATRGDTGELFF.

The chain is built from TRBV5-1 and TRBJ2-3, with TRBD1 matching over 8 bases. CDR1 and CDR2 from the germline V gene are SGHRS and YFSETQ. The CDR3 extends over 15 amino acids. V was pared by 3 bases and J by 1 base, with 4 bases of the junction left unmatched. CDR3 amino acids: CASSSMTGGTDTQYF. The CDR3 DNA reads as TGCGCCAGCAGCTCCATGACAGGGGGCACAGATACGCAGTATTTT.

The chain couples TRBV5-4 to TRBJ2-1; D may match TRBD1 or TRBD2 (5 bases each). Germline CDR1 and CDR2: SGHNT and YYREEE (reference sequence). Trimming pared 4 bases from V and 5 bases from J, leaving 19 bases between. This CDR3 spans 16 amino acids. The CDR3 bases are TGTGCCAGCAGCCCCGAGGCAGGGAGACGGAACAATGAGCAGTTCTTC. Protein: CASSPEAGRRNNEQFF.

A few counts support this clonotype. This chain joins TRBV6-1 and TRBJ2-5; 8 bases are shared with TRBD2. The germline V gene has CDR1 MNHNS and CDR2 SASEGT. Trimming at V came to 6 bases and at J to 2 bases, leaving 11 bases not matched to a gene. The CDR3 sequence is 16 residues long. In DNA, the CDR3 is TGTGCCAGCAGCTCCTGGGCGGGAGGTCGGCAAGAGACCCAGTACTTC. Its translation: CASSSWAGGRQETQYF.

As for this clonotype: A junction boundary mismatches the germline segment, possibly from a read error. J is TRBJ2-1 and V is TRBV6-1, with 9 bases fitting TRBD2. Germline loops: CDR1 MNHNS, CDR2 SASEGT. The CDR3 has 14 residues. CDR3 nucleotides: TGTGCCAGCAGCCCCGGACTAGCGAACAATGGGCAGTTCTTC. Translating gives CASSPGLANNGQFF.

This clonotype was counted a few times. The V and J genes are TRBV12-3 or TRBV12-4 and TRBJ2-7; D remains unclear. This CDR3 has 13 residues. V lost 3 bases to trimming and J lost 6 bases, with 12 bases between them. This CDR3 is CASSFTSTFEQYF. The DNA of the CDR3 is TGTGCCAGCAGTTTTACTTCCACCTTCGAGCAGTACTTC.

V gene TRBV4-3 combines with J gene TRBJ2-3; unclear D gene. The V gene's germline CDR1 is LGHNA and CDR2 YSLEER. V shed 2 bases and J shed 0 bases, with 9 bases lying between them. The CDR3 covers 15 residues. CDR3 in DNA: TGCGCCAGCAGCCAAAGGCCGGAGAGCACAGATACGCAGTATTTT. This codes for CASSQRPESTDTQYF.

The rearrangement uses TRBV7-2 and TRBJ1-2, with 7 bases that match TRBD1. The CDR3 spans 14 residues. With V trimmed by 5 bases and J by 4 bases, 7 bases remained unmatched. Germline CDR1 reads SGHTA; CDR2 reads FQGNSA. Here the CDR3 reads CASSTNRGGYGYTF. The CDR3 coding sequence is TGTGCCAGCAGCACAAACAGGGGCGGCTATGGCTACACCTTC.

V gene TRBV12-3 or TRBV12-4 combines with J gene TRBJ2-1; TRBD2 is a possible D gene (5 bases). Between the trimmed V and J ends, which lost 6 bases and 6 bases, there was a span of 18 bases. The CDR3 length is 15 residues. The CDR3 sequence: CASSRGWAAGNEQFF. CDR3 nucleotides: TGTGCCAGCAGCCGAGGGTGGGCGGCTGGCAATGAGCAGTTCTTC.

V usage is TRBV29-1 and J usage is TRBJ2-7, with D maybe TRBD2 (5 bases). CDR3 size: 14 residues. Trimming took 4 bases from V and 2 from J, leaving 15 bases between them. Germline CDR1 reads SQVTM; CDR2 reads ANQGSEA. The CDR3 loop reads CSVGPFHGTYEQYF. CDR3 nucleotides: TGCAGCGTTGGCCCCTTTCACGGGACCTACGAGCAGTACTTC.

This clonotype was observed a handful of times. V usage is TRBV20-1 and J usage is TRBJ2-2; TRBD1 is a possible D gene (6 bases). The V end lost 5 bases, the J end lost 6 bases, and 7 bases lay between the germline ends. This CDR3 contains 11 residues. The germline CDR1 and CDR2 sequences are DFQATT and SNEGSKA (reference sequence). As DNA, the CDR3 is TGCAGTGCTGCAGGGGCCGGGGAGCTGTTTTTT. Its translation: CSAAGAGELFF.

This clonotype was observed a few times. The rearrangement links TRBV24-1 to TRBJ1-4, with D tentatively TRBD1 (5 bases). The germline gives CDR1 KGHDR, CDR2 SFDVKD. There are 12 residues in the CDR3. V lost 9 bases and J lost 8, with 12 bases in between. CDR3 region: CATPRGREKLFF. CDR3 in DNA: TGTGCCACCCCTCGGGGCCGCGAAAAACTGTTTTTT.

The V call is TRBV12-3 or TRBV12-4, the J call TRBJ1-6; no reliable D call. V lost 5 bases, J lost 8 bases, and 10 bases lay in between. The CDR3 has 13 residues. In nucleotides, the CDR3 is TGTGCCAGCAGTACCCGTGGCGATTCACCCCTCCACTTT. Residues: CASSTRGDSPLHF.